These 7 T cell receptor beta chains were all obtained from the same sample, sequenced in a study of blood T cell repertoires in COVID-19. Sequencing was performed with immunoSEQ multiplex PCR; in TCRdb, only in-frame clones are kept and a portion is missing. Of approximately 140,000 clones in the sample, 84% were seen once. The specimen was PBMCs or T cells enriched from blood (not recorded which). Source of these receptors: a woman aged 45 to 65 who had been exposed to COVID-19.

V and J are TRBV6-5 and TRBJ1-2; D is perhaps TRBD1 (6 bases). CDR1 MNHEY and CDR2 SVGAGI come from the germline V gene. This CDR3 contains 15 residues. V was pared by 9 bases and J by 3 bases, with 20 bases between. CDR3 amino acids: CASSRGGIEHYGYTF. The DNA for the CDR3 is TGTGCCAGTTCGAGGGGGGGAATCGAGCACTATGGCTACACCTTC.

The CDR3 here is CASQGAPTIYNEQFF. CDR3 nucleotides: TGTGCCAGCCAGGGGGCCCCAACTATTTACAATGAGCAGTTCTTC. The chain uses TRBV6-6 and TRBJ2-1, with TRBD1 identical over 8 bases. CDR1 and CDR2 from the germline V gene are MNHNY and SVGAGI (reference sequence). CDR3 length: 15 amino acids. Trimming at V came to 8 bases and at J to 4 bases, leaving 10 bases not matched to a gene.

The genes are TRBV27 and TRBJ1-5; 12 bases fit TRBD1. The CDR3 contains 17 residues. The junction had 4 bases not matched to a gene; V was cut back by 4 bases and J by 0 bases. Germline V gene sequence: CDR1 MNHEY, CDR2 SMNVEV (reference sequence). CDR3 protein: CASSSGQGAISNQPQHF. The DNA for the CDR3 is TGTGCCAGCAGTTCGGGACAGGGGGCCATTAGCAATCAGCCCCAGCATTTT.

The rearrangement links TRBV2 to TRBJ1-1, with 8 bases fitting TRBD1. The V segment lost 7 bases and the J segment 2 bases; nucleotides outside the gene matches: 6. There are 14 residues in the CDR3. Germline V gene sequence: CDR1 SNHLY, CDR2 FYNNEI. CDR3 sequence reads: CASKSTGANTEAFF. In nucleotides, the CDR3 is TGTGCCAGCAAGTCGACAGGGGCCAACACTGAAGCTTTCTTT.

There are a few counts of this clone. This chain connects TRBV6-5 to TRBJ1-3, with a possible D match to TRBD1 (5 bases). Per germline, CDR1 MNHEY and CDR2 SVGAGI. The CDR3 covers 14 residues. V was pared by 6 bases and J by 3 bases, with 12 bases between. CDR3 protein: CASRLGGGGNTIYF. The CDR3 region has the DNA TGTGCCAGCAGATTAGGCGGGGGTGGAAACACCATATATTTT.

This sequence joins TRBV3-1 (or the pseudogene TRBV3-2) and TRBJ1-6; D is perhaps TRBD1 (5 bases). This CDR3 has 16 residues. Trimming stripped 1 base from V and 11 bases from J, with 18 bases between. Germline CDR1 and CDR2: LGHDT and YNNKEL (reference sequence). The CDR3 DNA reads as TGTGCCAGCAGCCAAGGGGGTAGGGGAAACCGAGCACCCCTCCACTTT. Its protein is CASSQGGRGNRAPLHF.

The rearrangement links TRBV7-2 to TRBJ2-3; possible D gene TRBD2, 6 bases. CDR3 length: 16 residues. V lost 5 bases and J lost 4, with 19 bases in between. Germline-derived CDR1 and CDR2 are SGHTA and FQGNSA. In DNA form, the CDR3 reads TGTGCCAGCAGCCTTCCCAGCGGGCCGAAACCAGATACGCAGTATTTT. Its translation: CASSLPSGPKPDTQYF. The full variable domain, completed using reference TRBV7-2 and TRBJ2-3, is GAGVSQSPSNKVTEKGKDVELRCDPISGHTALYWYRQSLGQGLEFLIYFQGNSAPDKSGLPSDRFSAERTGGSVSTLTIQRTQQEDSAVYLCASSLPSGPKPDTQYFGPGTRLTVL.